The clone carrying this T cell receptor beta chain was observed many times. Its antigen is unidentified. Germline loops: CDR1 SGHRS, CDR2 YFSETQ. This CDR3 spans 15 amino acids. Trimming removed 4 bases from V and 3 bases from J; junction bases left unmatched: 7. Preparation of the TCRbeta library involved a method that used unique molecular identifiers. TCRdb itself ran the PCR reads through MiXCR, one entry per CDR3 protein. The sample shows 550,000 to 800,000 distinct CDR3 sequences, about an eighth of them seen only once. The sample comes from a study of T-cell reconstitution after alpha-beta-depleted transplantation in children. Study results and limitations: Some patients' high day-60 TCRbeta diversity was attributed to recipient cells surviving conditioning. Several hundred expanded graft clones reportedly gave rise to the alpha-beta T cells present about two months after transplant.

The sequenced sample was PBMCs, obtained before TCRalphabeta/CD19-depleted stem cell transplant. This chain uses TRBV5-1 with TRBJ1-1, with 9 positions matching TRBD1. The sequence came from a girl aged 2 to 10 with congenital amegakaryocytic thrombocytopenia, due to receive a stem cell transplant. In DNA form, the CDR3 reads TGCGCCAGCAGCGGAAGGACAGGGGTCTACACTGAAGCTTTCTTT. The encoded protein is CASSGRTGVYTEAFF.